Detailed here is one T cell receptor beta chain. The antigen is not known. The data were taken from a study of beta chain features in type 1 diabetes. CDR3 size: 14 residues. Germline trimming cut 7 bases from V and 2 bases from J; bases unmatched to any gene: 7. The germline V gene encodes CDR1 MDHEN and CDR2 SYDVKM. Broader study findings: Among patients with Type 1 diabetes, TCRB CDR3s were moderately but significantly shorter in every one of the four CD4+ subsets.

Expressed TCRB transcripts were sequenced, since all the RNA that had been isolated was reverse transcribed. Some clones are missing from TCRdb's copy, which holds only in-frame ones; the method was immunoSEQ multiplex PCR. Of tens of thousands of clones detected, around 68% appear once; the ten largest clones hold more than 0.95%. The sequence was collected from a middle-aged woman with type 1 diabetes. Material: stem cell memory CD4+ T cells from blood. The genes are TRBV28 and TRBJ1-1, with TRBD1 matching 7 bases. The CDR3 sequence is CASTSGQQNTEAFF. CDR3 DNA sequence: TGTGCCAGCACATCGGGACAGCAAAACACTGAAGCTTTCTTT.